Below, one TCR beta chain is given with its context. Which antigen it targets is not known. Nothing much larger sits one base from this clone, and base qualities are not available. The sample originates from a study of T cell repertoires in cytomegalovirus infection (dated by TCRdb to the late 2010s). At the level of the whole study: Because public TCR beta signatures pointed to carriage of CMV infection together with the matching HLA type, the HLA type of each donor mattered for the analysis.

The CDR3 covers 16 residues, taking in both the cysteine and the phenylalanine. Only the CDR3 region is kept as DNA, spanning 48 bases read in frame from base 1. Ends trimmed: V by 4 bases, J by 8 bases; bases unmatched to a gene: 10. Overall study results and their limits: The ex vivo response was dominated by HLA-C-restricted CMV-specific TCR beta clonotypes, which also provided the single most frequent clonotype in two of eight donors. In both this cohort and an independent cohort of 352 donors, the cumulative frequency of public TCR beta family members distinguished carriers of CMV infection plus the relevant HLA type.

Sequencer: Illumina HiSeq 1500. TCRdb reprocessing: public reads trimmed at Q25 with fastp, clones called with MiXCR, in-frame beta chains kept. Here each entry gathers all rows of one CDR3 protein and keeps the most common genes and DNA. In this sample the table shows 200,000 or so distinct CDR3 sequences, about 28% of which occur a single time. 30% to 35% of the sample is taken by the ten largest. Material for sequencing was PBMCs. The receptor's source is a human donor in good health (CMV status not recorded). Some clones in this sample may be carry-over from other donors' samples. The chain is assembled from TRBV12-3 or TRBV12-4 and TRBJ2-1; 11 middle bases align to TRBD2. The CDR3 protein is CASSSTSGGLGDEQFF. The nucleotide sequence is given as TGTGCCAGCAGTTCCACTAGCGGGGGTCTTGGTGATGAGCAGTTCTTC.